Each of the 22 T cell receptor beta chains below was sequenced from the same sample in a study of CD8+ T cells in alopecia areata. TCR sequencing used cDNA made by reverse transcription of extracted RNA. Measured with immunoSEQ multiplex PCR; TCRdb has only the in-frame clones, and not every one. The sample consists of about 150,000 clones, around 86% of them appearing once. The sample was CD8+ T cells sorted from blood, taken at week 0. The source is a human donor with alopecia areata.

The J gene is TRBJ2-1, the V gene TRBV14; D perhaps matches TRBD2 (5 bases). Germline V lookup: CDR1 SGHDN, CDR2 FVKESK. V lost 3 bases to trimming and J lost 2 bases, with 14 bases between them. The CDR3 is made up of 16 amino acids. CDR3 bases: TGTGCCAGCAGCCACGACTACGGACCCCCCTACAATGAGCAGTTCTTC. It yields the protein CASSHDYGPPYNEQFF.

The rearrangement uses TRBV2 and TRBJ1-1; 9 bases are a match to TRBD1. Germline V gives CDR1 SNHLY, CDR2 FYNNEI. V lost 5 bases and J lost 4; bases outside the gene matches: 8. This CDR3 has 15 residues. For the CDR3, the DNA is TGTGCCAGCAGTCCTCGACAGGGGGAGACCACTGAAGCTTTCTTT. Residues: CASSPRQGETTEAFF.

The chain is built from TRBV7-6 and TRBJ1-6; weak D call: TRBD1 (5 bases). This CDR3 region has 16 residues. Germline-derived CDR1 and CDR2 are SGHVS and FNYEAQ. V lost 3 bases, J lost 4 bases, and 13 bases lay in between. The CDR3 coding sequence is TGTGCCAGCAGCTTTTCGTCATCAGGGTATAATTCACCCCTCCACTTT. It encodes CASSFSSSGYNSPLHF.

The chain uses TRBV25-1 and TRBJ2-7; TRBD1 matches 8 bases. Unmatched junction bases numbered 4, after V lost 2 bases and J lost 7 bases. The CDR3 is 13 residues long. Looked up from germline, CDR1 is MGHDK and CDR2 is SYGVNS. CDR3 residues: CASSEQGAGEQYF. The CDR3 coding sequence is TGTGCCAGCAGTGAACAGGGGGCCGGGGAGCAGTACTTC.

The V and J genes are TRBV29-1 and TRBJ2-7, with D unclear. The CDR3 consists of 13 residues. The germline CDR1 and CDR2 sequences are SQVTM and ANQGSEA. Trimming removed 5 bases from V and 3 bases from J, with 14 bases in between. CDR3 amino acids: CSVFLVGIYEQYF. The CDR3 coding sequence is TGCAGCGTTTTCTTGGTGGGAATCTACGAGCAGTACTTC.

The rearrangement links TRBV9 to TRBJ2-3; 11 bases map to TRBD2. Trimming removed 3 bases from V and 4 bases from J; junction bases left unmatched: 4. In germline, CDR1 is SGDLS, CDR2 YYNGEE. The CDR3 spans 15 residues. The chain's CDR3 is CASSGLAGGADTQYF. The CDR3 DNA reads TGTGCCAGCAGCGGGCTAGCGGGGGGCGCAGATACGCAGTATTTT.

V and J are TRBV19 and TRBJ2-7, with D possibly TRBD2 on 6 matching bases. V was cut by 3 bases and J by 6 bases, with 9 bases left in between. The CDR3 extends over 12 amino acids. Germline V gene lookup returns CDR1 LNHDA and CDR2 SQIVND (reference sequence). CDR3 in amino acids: CASSIGGAEQYF. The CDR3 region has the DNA TGTGCCAGTAGTATTGGCGGGGCCGAGCAGTACTTC.

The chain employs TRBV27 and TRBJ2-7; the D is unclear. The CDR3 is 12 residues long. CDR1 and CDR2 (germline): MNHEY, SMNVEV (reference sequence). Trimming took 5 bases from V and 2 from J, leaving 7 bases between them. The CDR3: CASSPGPYEQYF. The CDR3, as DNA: TGTGCCAGCAGTCCCGGGCCCTACGAGCAGTACTTC.

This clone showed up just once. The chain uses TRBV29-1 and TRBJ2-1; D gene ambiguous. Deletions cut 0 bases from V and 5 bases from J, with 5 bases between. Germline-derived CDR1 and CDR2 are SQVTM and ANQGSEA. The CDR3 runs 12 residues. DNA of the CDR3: TGCAGCGTTGAAGATGCGGACAATGAGCAGTTCTTC. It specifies CSVEDADNEQFF.

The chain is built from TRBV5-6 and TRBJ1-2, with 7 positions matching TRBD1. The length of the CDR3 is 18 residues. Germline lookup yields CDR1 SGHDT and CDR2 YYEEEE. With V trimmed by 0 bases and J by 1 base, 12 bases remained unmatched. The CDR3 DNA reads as TGTGCCAGCAGCTTGGATAAAGGGGGCATCGTCTTTAACTATGGCTACACCTTC. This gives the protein CASSLDKGGIVFNYGYTF.

CDR3 loop: CSVESGQGYEQYF. CDR3 bases: TGCAGCGTTGAATCGGGACAGGGCTACGAGCAGTACTTC. V is TRBV29-1 and J is TRBJ2-7, with TRBD1 identical over 9 bases. Germline V gene data show CDR1 as SQVTM and CDR2 as ANQGSEA. The length of the CDR3 is 13 residues. V lost 2 bases, J lost 3 bases, and 2 bases stayed unmatched.

CDR3 loop: CASSPSGGWNTEAFF. CDR3 DNA sequence: TGTGCCAGCAGCCCCAGCGGGGGATGGAACACTGAAGCTTTCTTT. The J gene is TRBJ1-1, the V gene TRBV13, with D maybe TRBD1 (5 bases). There are 15 residues in the CDR3. Trimming removed 5 bases at V and 1 base at J, with 14 bases between. Germline V CDR1 and CDR2: PRHDT, FYEKMQ (reference sequence).

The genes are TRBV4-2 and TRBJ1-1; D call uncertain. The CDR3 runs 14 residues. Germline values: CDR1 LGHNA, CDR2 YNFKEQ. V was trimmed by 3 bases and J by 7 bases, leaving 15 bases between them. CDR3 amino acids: CASSQGFTVLEAFF. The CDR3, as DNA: TGTGCCAGCAGCCAGGGCTTTACAGTCCTTGAAGCTTTCTTT.

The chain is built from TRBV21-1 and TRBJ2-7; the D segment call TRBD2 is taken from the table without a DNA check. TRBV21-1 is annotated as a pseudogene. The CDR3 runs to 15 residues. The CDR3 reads CASKAGGASRSEQYF. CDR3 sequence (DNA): TGTGCCAGCAAAGCGGGGGGGGCCTCACGGAGCGAGCAGTACTTC.

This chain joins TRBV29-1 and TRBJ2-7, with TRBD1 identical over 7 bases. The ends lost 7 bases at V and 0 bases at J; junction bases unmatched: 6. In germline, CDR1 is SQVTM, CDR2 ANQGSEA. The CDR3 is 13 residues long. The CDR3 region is CSGIGQASYEQYF. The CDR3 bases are TGCAGCGGAATAGGACAGGCCTCCTACGAGCAGTACTTC.

CDR3 sequence (DNA): TGTGCCAGCAGCCCGGGACATGGGGTCCTCCGTAACTATGGCTACACCTTC. Translated: CASSPGHGVLRNYGYTF. This chain joins TRBV5-4 and TRBJ1-2; possible D gene TRBD1, 6 bases. Between the trimmed V and J ends, which lost 4 bases and 1 base, there was a span of 20 bases. This CDR3 contains 17 residues. The germline CDR1 and CDR2 sequences are SGHNT and YYREEE (reference sequence).

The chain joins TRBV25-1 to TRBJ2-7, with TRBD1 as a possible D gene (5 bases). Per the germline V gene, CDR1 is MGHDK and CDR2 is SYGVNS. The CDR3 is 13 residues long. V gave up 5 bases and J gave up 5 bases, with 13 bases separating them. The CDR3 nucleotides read TGTGCCAGCAGTACTCTAGAAGGGGACGAGCAGTACTTC. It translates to CASSTLEGDEQYF.

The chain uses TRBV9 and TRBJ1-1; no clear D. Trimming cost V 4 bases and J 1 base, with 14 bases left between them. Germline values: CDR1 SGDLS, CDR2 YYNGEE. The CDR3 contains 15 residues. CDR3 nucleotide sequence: TGTGCCAGCAGCCCCCTGAATGGGGAGAACACTGAAGCTTTCTTT. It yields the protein CASSPLNGENTEAFF.

The chain's CDR3 is CASSEISGTPTDTQYF. For the CDR3, the DNA is TGTGCCAGCAGCGAAATAAGCGGGACCCCCACAGATACGCAGTATTTT. This rearrangement joins TRBV27 to TRBJ2-3, with 7 nucleotides matching TRBD2. The CDR3 runs to 16 residues. Germline V gives CDR1 MNHEY, CDR2 SMNVEV (reference sequence). V was clipped by 6 bases and J by 2 bases; unmatched bases: 11.

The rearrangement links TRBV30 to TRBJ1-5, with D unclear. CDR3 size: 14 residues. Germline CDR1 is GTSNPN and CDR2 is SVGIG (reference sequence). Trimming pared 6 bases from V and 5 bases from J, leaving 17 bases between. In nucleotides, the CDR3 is TGTGCCTGCCAAGATACGAACCGGCATCAGCCCCAGCATTTT. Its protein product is CACQDTNRHQPQHF.

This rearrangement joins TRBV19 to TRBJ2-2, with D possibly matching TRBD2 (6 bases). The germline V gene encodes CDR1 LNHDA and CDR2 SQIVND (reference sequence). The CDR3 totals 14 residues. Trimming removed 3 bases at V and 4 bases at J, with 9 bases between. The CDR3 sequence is CASSMGLTTGELFF. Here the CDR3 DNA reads TGTGCCAGTAGTATGGGACTTACCACCGGGGAGCTGTTTTTT.

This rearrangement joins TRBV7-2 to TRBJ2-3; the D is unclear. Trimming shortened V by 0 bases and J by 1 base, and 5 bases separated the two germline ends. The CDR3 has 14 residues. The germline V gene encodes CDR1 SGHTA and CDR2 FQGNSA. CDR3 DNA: TGTGCCAGCAGCTTAGCTGGGGGCACAGATACGCAGTATTTT. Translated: CASSLAGGTDTQYF.